Only a few counts were recorded for the clone carrying this TCR beta chain. Its antigen is not known. Time point defined: patch test 1, 2 weeks after DPC sensitization. Described treatment: therapeutic diphenylcyclopropenone sensitization with weekly scalp DPC. Blood draws came before every patch-test application. The study drew its donors from alopecia patients who were 18 to 70 years old and suitable for DPC. V gave up 5 bases and J gave up 5 bases; unmatched junction bases: 8. Germline assignment: CDR1 LGHDT and CDR2 YNNKEL (reference sequence). The CDR3 is made up of 15 amino acids. TCRdb analysed the RACE reads with MiXCR anew, one entry per CDR3 protein. The sample lists fewer than 400,000 distinct CDR3 sequences; around 7% were seen once. This sample stems from a study of human T cells and chemical hapten exposure. Study in general: 2% DPC applied to an approximately 2 cm by approximately 2 cm arm area sensitized donors.

Points from the study as a whole: The immune response of these alopecia patients might not match healthy individuals'.

The sequencing used whole blood, collected in connection with sensitization to the hapten diphenylcyclopropenone (DPC). The clonotype originates from a woman in her late teens or twenties with alopecia areata. Some clones in this sample may be carry-over from other donors' samples. The V and J genes are TRBV3-1 and TRBJ2-1, with TRBD2 identical over 8 bases. This chain's CDR3 is CASSARGGLNNEQFF. CDR3 sequence (DNA): TGTGCCAGCAGCGCCCGGGGGGGGTTAAACAATGAGCAGTTCTTC.